The clone carrying this TCR beta chain has ten or more counts. The antigen is undetermined. The entry originates in a study of CD8 T cells in ankylosing spondylitis. Study conclusions and caveats: There was a TCR beta motif, made of 7 to 9 highly homologous variants, that appeared characteristic of ankylosing spondylitis blood. CD8+ by phenotype, disease-linked clones were relatively rare in peripheral blood. Matched synovial fluid from ankylosing spondylitis patients was reported to be enriched for disease-linked clones.

From the 5' RACE reads, TCRdb called clonotypes with MiXCR, one entry per CDR3 protein. The sample yields about 200,000 distinct CDR3 sequences, 9.5% to 15% seen once. Trimming removed 6 bases at V and 4 bases at J, with 12 bases between. Germline CDR1 is SGHTA and CDR2 is FQGNSA. The CDR3 totals 14 residues. This sequence was found in a male donor with ankylosing spondylitis or in good health (not recorded which). The sequencing sample was made of blood, either unsorted or a sorted T cell fraction (not recorded which). This chain uses TRBV7-2 with TRBJ1-4, with D tentatively TRBD1 (5 bases). The CDR3 DNA reads as TGTGCCAGCAGTTTCAGGGCTAGTAATGAAAAACTGTTTTTT. Translated, it gives CASSFRASNEKLFF.